Following are 27 T cell receptor beta chains from one sample sequenced in a study of T cell repertoires in cytomegalovirus infection. For these TCRs, the target antigens are not known. From the reads, TCRdb called clonotypes with MiXCR, one entry per CDR3 protein. This sample has 340,000 or so distinct CDR3 sequences, with around 25% found just once. The sequencing used cultured PBMCs, collected from culture after CMV antigen stimulation. These receptors were collected from a human donor in good health (CMV status not recorded). Some clones in this sample may be carry-over from other donors' samples.

In its sample, this clonotype was seen many times. This chain connects TRBV18 to TRBJ2-2, with unresolved D. Germline assignment: CDR1 KGHSH and CDR2 LQKENI. With 2 bases removed from V and 6 bases from J, the gap between germline ends came to 4 bases. This CDR3 has 12 amino acids. The CDR3 sequence is CASSPFSGELFF. The CDR3, as DNA: TGTGCCAGCTCACCATTCTCCGGGGAGCTGTTTTTT.

The chain carries TRBV11-3 and TRBJ1-2, with D unresolved. CDR1 SGHNT and CDR2 YENEEA come from the germline V gene. The V gene lost 10 bases and the J gene lost 7 bases, with 19 bases spanning the gap. CDR3 length: 13 residues. As DNA, the CDR3 is TGTGCCACCAAAGAGGTAGGGAGTGGTGGCTACACCTTC. Translation gives CATKEVGSGGYTF.

This chain connects TRBV5-6 to TRBJ2-1; 10 bases are shared with TRBD2. J gave up 4 bases and V 5 bases, and 6 bases lay outside the gene matches. The CDR3 runs 15 residues. Germline V gene lookup returns CDR1 SGHDT and CDR2 YYEEEE. CDR3 DNA sequence: TGTGCCAGCAGATACGGGACTAGCGCATACAATGAGCAGTTCTTC. This translates into CASRYGTSAYNEQFF.

This chain's CDR3 is CASSIGGLAKNIQYF. The CDR3 coding sequence is TGTGCCAGTAGTATAGGGGGATTGGCCAAAAACATTCAGTACTTC. This chain uses TRBV19 with TRBJ2-4; D uncertain. The CDR3 runs 15 residues. The germline V gene has CDR1 LNHDA and CDR2 SQIVND (reference sequence). The V and J ends lost 1 base and 1 base respectively, with 8 bases between them.

This sequence joins TRBV12-3 or TRBV12-4 and TRBJ1-1, with unresolved D. This CDR3 is 14 amino acids long. The germline V and J ends were trimmed by 4 bases and 0 bases, with 9 bases remaining between them. The CDR3 DNA follows: TGTGCCAGCAGTTATAGGCGAATGAACACTGAAGCTTTCTTT. It translates to CASSYRRMNTEAFF.

This clonotype was seen only a few times. CDR3 in amino acids: CASSPTRTGGEQYV. In DNA form, the CDR3 reads TGTGCCAGCTCACCGACGAGGACAGGGGGCGAGCAGTACGTC. The rearrangement links TRBV18 to TRBJ2-7; 10 positions match TRBD1. With 3 bases clipped from V and 6 bases from J, the junction kept 5 bases outside the gene matches. Germline V gene data show CDR1 as KGHSH and CDR2 as LQKENI. This CDR3 comprises 14 residues.

This clonotype was found a few times. This chain links TRBV5-4 with TRBJ1-2, with 8 nucleotides matching TRBD1. The germline gives CDR1 SGHNT, CDR2 YYREEE (reference sequence). The CDR3 covers 14 residues. With 1 base clipped from V and 2 bases from J, the junction kept 1 base outside the gene matches. In DNA form, the CDR3 reads TGTGCCAGCAGCTTGTCAGGGGGCAACTATGGCTACACCTTC. Amino acid sequence: CASSLSGGNYGYTF.

This clonotype showed up just once. The chain employs TRBV24-1 and TRBJ1-1; no firm D call. The CDR3 spans 13 residues. V was pared by 3 bases and J by 3 bases, with 7 bases between. The germline CDR1 and CDR2 sequences are KGHDR and SFDVKD. CDR3 loop: CATSDVGDTEAFF. The CDR3 bases are TGTGCCACCAGTGATGTCGGGGACACTGAAGCTTTCTTT.

The table lists this clonotype with a few counts. This chain links TRBV7-2 with TRBJ2-1, with no clear D. The CDR3 length is 14 residues. Germline assignment: CDR1 SGHTA and CDR2 FQGNSA. V gave up 5 bases and J gave up 5 bases, with 13 bases separating them. As DNA, the CDR3 is TGTGCCAGCAGCGCCCTGGCTTTACACAATGAGCAGTTCTTC. Amino acid sequence: CASSALALHNEQFF.

This clonotype was observed at least ten times. This sequence joins TRBV7-2 and TRBJ2-1; the D is unclear. V lost 5 bases to trimming and J lost 2 bases, with 7 bases between them. The CDR3 is made up of 13 amino acids. Germline values: CDR1 SGHTA, CDR2 FQGNSA. CDR3 loop: CASSATTYNEQFF. The DNA for the CDR3 is TGTGCCAGCAGCGCAACAACCTACAATGAGCAGTTCTTC.

The chain couples TRBV25-1 to TRBJ1-5, with no clear D. Germline CDR1 and CDR2: MGHDK and SYGVNS. The CDR3 totals 14 residues. Trimming left V 6 bases short and J 0 bases short, with 9 bases between. The CDR3: CASRQSGSNQPQHF. The CDR3 DNA reads as TGTGCCAGCAGACAATCCGGTAGCAATCAGCCCCAGCATTTT. Drawing the rest from reference TRBV25-1 and TRBJ1-5, the complete variable domain is EADIYQTPRYLVIGTGKKITLECSQTMGHDKMYWYQQDPGMELHLIHYSYGVNSTEKGDLSSESTVSRIRTEHFPLTLESARPSHTSQYLCASRQSGSNQPQHFGDGTRLSIL.

This clonotype was detected only a few times. The chain links TRBV11-2 to TRBJ2-7, with D unclear. Germline V gives CDR1 SGHAT, CDR2 FQNNGV. The CDR3 sequence is 16 residues long. The V and J ends lost 4 bases and 0 bases respectively, with 16 bases between them. As DNA, the CDR3 is TGTGCCAGCAGCTCCCCCCATGATGGCGGCTCCTACGAGCAGTACTTC. This translates into CASSSPHDGGSYEQYF.

In this sample, this clonotype turned up a few times. The chain recombines TRBV27 with TRBJ1-2; possibly TRBD1 for D (5 bases). The CDR3 has 15 amino acids. Trimming removed 6 bases at V and 2 bases at J, with 16 bases between. Germline V gene sequence: CDR1 MNHEY, CDR2 SMNVEV (reference sequence). The CDR3 loop reads CASSPKRGLNYGYTF. The CDR3 bases are TGTGCCAGCAGCCCCAAGAGGGGACTAAACTATGGCTACACCTTC.

V gene TRBV7-9 combines with J gene TRBJ2-1, with unresolved D. This CDR3 has 12 amino acids. Trimming cost V 3 bases and J 10 bases, with 10 bases left between them. Germline CDR1 and CDR2: SEHNR and FQNEAQ (reference sequence). The CDR3 protein is CASSFETFEQFF. The DNA of the CDR3 is TGTGCCAGCAGCTTTGAGACTTTCGAGCAGTTCTTC.

This chain joins TRBV6-4 and TRBJ2-5, with TRBD2 matching over 8 bases. The CDR3 is made up of 13 amino acids. Germline CDR1 MRHNA, CDR2 SNTAGT. The DNA of the CDR3 is TGTGACCGTAGCGGGAAAAATCAAGAGACCCAGTACTTC. It yields the protein CDRSGKNQETQYF.

The rearrangement joins TRBV7-6 to TRBJ2-7, with TRBD1 identical over 8 bases. This CDR3 spans 15 amino acids. V lost 5 bases and J lost 1; bases outside the gene matches: 7. The germline CDR1 and CDR2 sequences are SGHVS and FNYEAQ. CDR3: CASSHPGQGSYEQYF. CDR3 sequence (DNA): TGTGCCAGCAGCCATCCCGGACAGGGATCCTACGAGCAGTACTTC.

The rearrangement links TRBV20-1 to TRBJ2-7, with D uncertain. V was trimmed by 3 bases and J by 5 bases, leaving 5 bases between them. The CDR3 is 10 amino acids. Per the germline V gene, CDR1 is DFQATT and CDR2 is SNEGSKA (reference sequence). The CDR3 loop is CSASTNEQYF. In nucleotides, the CDR3 is TGCAGTGCTAGTACTAACGAGCAGTACTTC.

The chain has TRBV6-8 and TRBJ2-5; D gene uncertain. V lost 0 bases and J 2 bases, leaving 10 bases between the germline ends. This CDR3 is 15 amino acids long. CDR1 is MNHGY, CDR2 SAAAGT, per germline. Written as DNA, the CDR3 is TGTGCCAGCAGTTACTCCCCAGGACCACAAGAGACCCAGTACTTC. Translated: CASSYSPGPQETQYF.

The CDR3 nucleotides read TGTGCCAGCAGCAGAGGACAGGGAAGTGAGCAGTTCTTC. Protein: CASSRGQGSEQFF. The chain uses TRBV3-1 and TRBJ2-1; 8 positions match TRBD1. Germline loops: CDR1 LGHDT, CDR2 YNNKEL (reference sequence). CDR3 length: 13 amino acids. V was pared by 5 bases and J by 9 bases, with 6 bases of the junction left unmatched.

The sample holds a few counts of this clonotype. The chain combines TRBV5-1 with TRBJ2-1, with 9 bases identical to TRBD1. Germline CDR1 and CDR2: SGHRS and YFSETQ. The CDR3 has 16 residues. Trimming removed 0 bases from V and 2 bases from J; junction bases left unmatched: 3. The CDR3 coding sequence is TGCGCCAGCAGCTTGGTGGGGGACAGGGCCTACAATGAGCAGTTCTTC. Its protein is CASSLVGDRAYNEQFF.

The chain links TRBV2 to TRBJ2-3, with D unresolved. Per germline, CDR1 SNHLY and CDR2 FYNNEI. The CDR3 has 11 amino acids. V was trimmed by 7 bases and J by 3 bases, leaving 5 bases between them. CDR3 residues: CASTQTDTQYF. The DNA of the CDR3 is TGTGCCAGCACCCAGACAGATACGCAGTATTTT.

There are many counts of this clonotype. The chain employs TRBV7-3 and TRBJ2-7, with D possibly TRBD2 on 7 matching bases. V gave up 1 base and J gave up 4 bases, with 17 bases separating them. CDR3 length: 16 amino acids. Germline CDR1 and CDR2: SGHTA and FQGTGA. DNA for the CDR3: TGTGCCAGCAGCTTAATCACAGGGAGGGAGAAATACGAGCAGTACTTC. Protein product: CASSLITGREKYEQYF.

This clonotype was detected only a few times. The chain carries TRBV7-2 and TRBJ1-1; D not resolved. Trimming removed 4 bases at V and 0 bases at J, with 6 bases between. The CDR3 covers 13 residues. Per germline, CDR1 SGHTA and CDR2 FQGNSA. In DNA, the CDR3 is TGTGCCAGCAGCTCCTGGATGAACACTGAAGCTTTCTTT. Protein product: CASSSWMNTEAFF.

This clonotype was seen a few times. V is TRBV19 and J is TRBJ2-1; maybe TRBD1 (6 bases). This CDR3 has 12 amino acids. Looked up from germline, CDR1 is LNHDA and CDR2 is SQIVND (reference sequence). V was clipped by 9 bases and J by 10 bases, with 16 bases between them. The CDR3 DNA follows: TGTGCCAGCGCTGGACCTCAGGGGGAGCAGTTCTTC. Translating gives CASAGPQGEQFF.

The chain links TRBV7-8 to TRBJ2-5, with D unresolved. The CDR3 sequence is 16 residues long. V lost 5 bases, J lost 5 bases, and 21 bases lay in between. CDR1 is SGHVS and CDR2 is FQNEAQ in the germline V gene. The DNA of the CDR3 is TGTGCCAGCAGCCGTGACTGGCCACTTTTGAAGGAGACCCAGTACTTC. Translated, it gives CASSRDWPLLKETQYF.

The rearrangement joins TRBV2 to TRBJ1-2; possible D gene TRBD1, 5 bases. Germline V gene lookup returns CDR1 SNHLY and CDR2 FYNNEI. With 4 bases removed from V and 2 bases from J, the gap between germline ends came to 17 bases. CDR3 size: 16 residues. CDR3 sequence reads: CASSGRATRTNYGYTF. CDR3 sequence (DNA): TGTGCCAGCAGTGGGAGGGCCACGAGGACAAACTATGGCTACACCTTC.

The sample holds many counts of this clonotype. The chain links TRBV11-3 to TRBJ1-6, with 12 bases aligning to TRBD1. Unmatched junction bases numbered 5, after V lost 9 bases and J lost 5 bases. This CDR3 region has 15 residues. CDR1 and CDR2 from the germline V gene are SGHNT and YENEEA. Here the CDR3 reads CASRDRGHNNSPLHF. DNA of the CDR3: TGTGCCAGTCGGGACAGGGGGCACAATAATTCACCCCTCCACTTT.